The rows below give T cell receptor beta chains drawn from one sample of a study of post-analysis software for immune sequencing data. TCRdb used MiXCR to reprocess the PCR reads, holding one entry per CDR3 protein. The sample contains hundreds of thousands of distinct CDR3 sequences, 53% of which appear only once. Material for sequencing was blood. The receptors shown here come from a girl aged 5-17 years with multiple sclerosis. The CDR3 runs from the conserved cysteine through the conserved F or W. A D gene is named only where the DNA matches it firmly. Clone size is given for some rows only: seen once, a few or many times, or a class if the clone is expanded.

v_call,j_call,d_call,clone_size,cdr3_nt,cdr3_aa
TRBV5-1,TRBJ1-5,-,-,TGCGCCAGCAGCTTGAAAGGGGCGGAAGGTCAGCCCCAGCATTTT,CASSLKGAEGQPQHF
TRBV6-1,TRBJ2-3,-,few,TGTGCCAGCAACGGACAGTCCACAGATACGCAGTATTTT,CASNGQSTDTQYF
TRBV10-3,TRBJ1-2,-,few,TGTGCCATCAGTCCGGGACCAAACTATGGCTACACCTTC,CAISPGPNYGYTF
TRBV7-2,TRBJ2-7,-,few,TGTGCCAGCAGCTGGACCCTGAGGGGCGAGCAGTACTTC,CASSWTLRGEQYF
TRBV7-9,TRBJ2-2,TRBD1,-,TGTGCCAGCAGCTCGCCCGTGGGACAGGGTGTTACCGGGGAGCTGTTTTTT,CASSSPVGQGVTGELFF
TRBV29-1,TRBJ2-7,TRBD1,-,TGCAGCGTTGAACTTGCCTTACCGGGACAGGGGGCGTCAGGCTCCTACGAGCAGTACTTC,CSVELALPGQGASGSYEQYF
TRBV29-1,TRBJ1-3,TRBD1,-,TGCAGCGTTCCCGGGACAGGGATCGACACCATATATTTT,CSVPGTGIDTIYF
TRBV20-1,TRBJ1-5,TRBD1,few,TGCAGTGCTAGAGAAGGAGCAGGGGGTCAGCCCCAGCATTTT,CSAREGAGGQPQHF
TRBV24-1,TRBJ1-5,TRBD1,few,TGTGCCACCAGTGATTCTCATGGACAGGGGTATTGGCCCCAGCATTTT,CATSDSHGQGYWPQHF
TRBV4-1,TRBJ2-7,-,few,TGCGCCAGCAGCCAAGACGAGTACTACGAGCAGTACTTC,CASSQDEYYEQYF
TRBV7-2,TRBJ2-3,-,-,TGTGCCAGCAGCTTAGGAGGTCAACCTAGCACAGATACGCAGTATTTT,CASSLGGQPSTDTQYF